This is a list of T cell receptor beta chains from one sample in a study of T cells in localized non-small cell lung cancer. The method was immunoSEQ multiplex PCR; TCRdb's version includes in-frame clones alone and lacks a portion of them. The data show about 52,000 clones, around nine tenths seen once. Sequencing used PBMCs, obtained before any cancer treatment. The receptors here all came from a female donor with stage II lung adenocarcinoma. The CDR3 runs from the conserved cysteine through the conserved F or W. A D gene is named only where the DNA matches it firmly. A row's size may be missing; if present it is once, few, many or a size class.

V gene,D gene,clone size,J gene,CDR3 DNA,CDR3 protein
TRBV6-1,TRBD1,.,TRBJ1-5,TGTGCCAGCAGTGAAAGGGACAGGGAACATCAGCCCCAGCATTTT,CASSERDREHQPQHF
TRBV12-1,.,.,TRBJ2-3,TGTGCCAGCAGCCTCTGGACTAGCCGTCTTCCAGATACGCAGTATTTT,CASSLWTSRLPDTQYF
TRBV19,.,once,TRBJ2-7,TGTGCCAGTAGTACCGGGCGGATCTACGAGCAGTACTTC,CASSTGRIYEQYF
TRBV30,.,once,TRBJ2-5,TGTGCCCACACCGGGACACCTCAGAAGGAGACCCAGTACTTC,CAHTGTPQKETQYF
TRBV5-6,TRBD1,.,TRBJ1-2,TGTGCCAGCAGCTTGGGTGGACAGGGGAGTCTCTATGGCTACACCTTC,CASSLGGQGSLYGYTF
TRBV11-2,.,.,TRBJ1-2,TGTGCCAGCAGCCAACTGGTTTGGGGCTACACCTTC,CASSQLVWGYTF
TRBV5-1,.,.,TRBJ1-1,TGCGCCAGCAGCTTACCGGGCACTGAAGCTTTCTTT,CASSLPGTEAFF
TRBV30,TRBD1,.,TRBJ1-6,TGTGCCTCCCTATTTAAAAACAGGGGGGCGGATAATTCACCCCTCCACTTT,CASLFKNRGADNSPLHF
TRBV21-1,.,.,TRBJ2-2,TGTGCCAGCAGCAAGAAGCCCGCCGCCGGGGAGCTGTTTTTT,CASSKKPAAGELFF
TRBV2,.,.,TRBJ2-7,TGTGCCAGCAGTGTAGTAGGGTACGAGCAGTACTTC,CASSVVGYEQYF
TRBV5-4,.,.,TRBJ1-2,TGTGCCAGCAGCGGGAGACAGAGCCATCCTGTAGCAACTAACTATGGCTACACCTTC,CASSGRQSHPVATNYGYTF
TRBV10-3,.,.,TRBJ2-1,TGTGCCATCAGATCCGCTTCAGGGGCGGGGGATAATGAGCAGTTCTTC,CAIRSASGAGDNEQFF
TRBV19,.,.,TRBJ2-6,TGTGCCAGTAGTATGCGGATCTCTGGGGCCAACGTCCTGACTTTC,CASSMRISGANVLTF
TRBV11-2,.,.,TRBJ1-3,TGTGCCAGCAGTCCCAGGGCGGACTCTGGAAACACCATATATTTT,CASSPRADSGNTIYF
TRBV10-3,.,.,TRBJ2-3,TGTGCCACCTCACGGACCTCCCTGGGGGATACGCAGTATTTT,CATSRTSLGDTQYF
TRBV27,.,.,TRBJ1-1,TGTGCCAGCAGCCATACCGACAGGGAAGCTTTCTTT,CASSHTDREAFF
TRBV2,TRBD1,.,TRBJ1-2,TGTGCCAGCAGTGAAAGTACAGGGGCTCTATTTGGCTACACCTTC,CASSESTGALFGYTF
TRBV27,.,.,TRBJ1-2,TGTGCCAGCAGTTCTGTCGCCAGGGGAAGTAATGGCTACACCTTC,CASSSVARGSNGYTF
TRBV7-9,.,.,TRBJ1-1,TGTGCCAGCAGCCCTCCAGAGGCGAACACTGAAGCTTTCTTT,CASSPPEANTEAFF
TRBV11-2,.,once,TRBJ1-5,TGTGCCAGCAGCTTAGGTTCCAGGGGCAATCAGCCCCAGCATTTT,CASSLGSRGNQPQHF
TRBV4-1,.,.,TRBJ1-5,TGCGCCAGCAGCCAAGTTGGGGCAGGGGACTATCAGCCCCAGCATTTT,CASSQVGAGDYQPQHF
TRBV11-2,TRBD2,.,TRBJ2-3,TGTGCCACTGCGGGGAGGGAACGGGACACAGATACGCAGTATTTT,CATAGRERDTDTQYF
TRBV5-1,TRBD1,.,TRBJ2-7,TGCGCCAGCAGCCAGGGACAGGGTTCATCCGAGCAGTACTTC,CASSQGQGSSEQYF
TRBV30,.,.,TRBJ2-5,TGTGCCTGGTCATCCGGACTAACCGAGACCCAGTACTTC,CAWSSGLTETQYF
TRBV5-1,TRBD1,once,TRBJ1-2,TGCGCCAGCAGCGCGGGACAGGGGGAGGGTGGCTATGGCTACACCTTC,CASSAGQGEGGYGYTF
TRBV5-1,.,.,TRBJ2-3,TGCGCCAGCAGCCACGGGGACTTAGCAGATACGCAGTATTTT,CASSHGDLADTQYF
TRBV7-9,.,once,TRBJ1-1,TGTGCCAGCAGCTTGGCAACAATAAGTGCAGGGAACACTGAAGCTTTCTTT,CASSLATISAGNTEAFF
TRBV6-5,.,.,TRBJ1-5,TGTGCCAGCAGTTACGACAGGTATAATCAGCCCCAGCATTTT,CASSYDRYNQPQHF
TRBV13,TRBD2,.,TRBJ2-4,TGTGCCAGCAGCTTCGGGACTAGCGGGGCTTTAAACATTCAGTACTTC,CASSFGTSGALNIQYF
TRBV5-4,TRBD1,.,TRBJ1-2,TGTGCCAGCAGCTTGGTTGGGGACAGGGCGGAAGGCTACACCTTC,CASSLVGDRAEGYTF
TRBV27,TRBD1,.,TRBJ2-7,TGTGCCAGCAGTCAAAGACAGGGGGCCTACGAGCAGTACTTC,CASSQRQGAYEQYF
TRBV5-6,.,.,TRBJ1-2,TGTGCCAGCAGCTTGGACCGGGAGGCAGGGAGGACAAACTATGGCTACACCTTC,CASSLDREAGRTNYGYTF